The table lists the clone carrying this T cell receptor (beta chain) with a count of one. Its antigen is undetermined. This entry belongs to a study of OX40 agonist ivuxolimab in advanced cancers. Trimming took 1 base from V and 4 from J, leaving 8 bases between them. The CDR3 runs to 14 residues. Germline CDR1 is SGHDT and CDR2 is YYEEEE. Study-level findings and limits: Among the lowest peripheral clonal expansion occurred in 0.1-3.0 mg/kg partial responders. Dose levels from 0.1 to 3.0 mg/kg saw CD4+ and CD8+ blood T cells expand clonally by week 6.

Measured with immunoSEQ multiplex PCR; TCRdb has only the in-frame clones, and not every one. The sample has 9,000 to 13,000 clones, over 70% seen once. Patients with a history of autoimmune disease or on systemic immunosuppression were excluded. This material consisted of CD4+ or CD8+ T cells sorted from blood, taken in a trial of the OX40 agonist ivuxolimab. The receptor was isolated from an adult with an advanced solid tumor such as melanoma, head and neck, liver or kidney cancer. The J gene is TRBJ1-4, the V gene TRBV5-6, with D perhaps matching TRBD1 (5 bases). CDR3 DNA: TGTGCCAGCAGCTTGTGGCAGGGTAATGAAAAACTGTTTTTT. Translated, it gives CASSLWQGNEKLFF.